The 21 T cell receptor beta chains given below trace back to one sample, sequenced in a study of blood T cell repertoires in COVID-19. Method: immunoSEQ multiplex PCR; TCRdb's copy keeps in-frame clones and lacks some. The sample lists some 250,000 clones; about nine tenths were seen once. The sample comprised PBMCs or T cells enriched from blood (not recorded which). Receptors were obtained from a human donor in a cohort exposed to, infected with or recovered from COVID-19 (not recorded which). The donor label of this sample is uncertain.

This chain connects TRBV7-3 to TRBJ2-3; D is perhaps TRBD2 (6 bases). Germline V lookup: CDR1 SGHTA, CDR2 FQGTGA. Trimming removed 4 bases from V and 5 bases from J, with 19 bases in between. CDR3 length: 16 amino acids. The CDR3: CASSWGAGLSQDTQYF. For the CDR3, the DNA is TGTGCCAGCAGCTGGGGAGCGGGTCTGAGTCAAGATACGCAGTATTTT.

The chain carries TRBV6-2 or TRBV6-3 and TRBJ2-7; 9 bases agree with TRBD1. The CDR3 totals 16 residues. Per germline, CDR1 MNHEY and CDR2 SVGEGT. V trimming: 2 bases; J trimming: 0 bases; junction bases outside the gene matches: 5. The CDR3 nucleotides read TGTGCCAGCAGTTACCTACCGGGACAGGGCTCCTACGAGCAGTACTTC. Amino acid sequence: CASSYLPGQGSYEQYF.

The V gene is TRBV19, the J gene TRBJ1-2, with D possibly TRBD1 on 5 matching bases. This CDR3 region has 15 residues. Trimming shortened V by 5 bases and J by 0 bases, and 13 bases separated the two germline ends. Germline V gene sequence: CDR1 LNHDA, CDR2 SQIVND (reference sequence). CDR3 sequence (DNA): TGTGCCAGTAGTGGAGGGGTCGGAGCTAACTATGGCTACACCTTC. Its translation is CASSGGVGANYGYTF.

The sample holds one count of this clone. The chain joins TRBV13 to TRBJ1-5; tentative D call: TRBD1 (6 bases). The germline V gene encodes CDR1 PRHDT and CDR2 FYEKMQ (reference sequence). The CDR3 covers 16 residues. V lost 7 bases and J lost 5, with 21 bases in between. CDR3 bases: TGTGCCAGCACCCCCCGGGTATTCCAGGGGCATCAGCCCCAGCATTTT. It translates to CASTPRVFQGHQPQHF.

This sequence joins TRBV19 and TRBJ2-4; perhaps TRBD1 as D (6 bases). Looked up from germline, CDR1 is LNHDA and CDR2 is SQIVND (reference sequence). The CDR3 covers 17 residues. The V and J ends lost 5 bases and 0 bases respectively, with 17 bases between them. CDR3 coding DNA: TGTGCCAGTAGTTTTCCCCCAGGGGTGGGAGCCAAAAACATTCAGTACTTC. Encoded protein: CASSFPPGVGAKNIQYF. Based on the CDR3 plus reference TRBV19 and TRBJ2-4, the full variable domain is DGGITQSPKYLFRKEGQNVTLSCEQNLNHDAMYWYRQDPGQGLRLIYYSQIVNDFQKGDIAEGYSVSREKKESFPLTVTSAQKNPTAFYLCASSFPPGVGAKNIQYFGAGTRLSVL.

The chain links TRBV3-1 (or the pseudogene TRBV3-2) to TRBJ2-2, with D perhaps matching TRBD1 (5 bases). Germline CDR1 and CDR2: LGHDT and YNNKEL (reference sequence). Trimming cost V 2 bases and J 7 bases, with 11 bases left between them. The CDR3 covers 14 residues. This CDR3 is CASSQTGESGELFF. The CDR3 region has the DNA TGTGCCAGCAGCCAAACAGGCGAGAGCGGGGAGCTGTTTTTT.

V is TRBV4-3 and J is TRBJ1-2; TRBD1 matches 7 bases. Germline V lookup: CDR1 LGHNA, CDR2 YSLEER. The trim removed 8 bases at V and 6 bases at J, leaving 9 bases unmatched. This CDR3 spans 13 amino acids. The CDR3 nucleotides are TGCGCCAGCTCACCAAACAGGGGTCATGGCTACACCTTC. Protein sequence: CASSPNRGHGYTF.

The CDR3 region is CASERGAGNNEQFF. The CDR3, as DNA: TGTGCCAGCGAACGGGGGGCGGGGAACAATGAGCAGTTCTTC. The rearrangement uses TRBV2 and TRBJ2-1; perhaps TRBD2 as D (7 bases). The V gene's germline CDR1 is SNHLY and CDR2 FYNNEI. With 8 bases removed from V and 5 bases from J, the gap between germline ends came to 16 bases. The CDR3 sequence is 14 residues long.

The chain combines TRBV19 with TRBJ2-5; the D gene is possibly TRBD1 (5 bases). The CDR3 spans 14 residues. Looked up from germline, CDR1 is LNHDA and CDR2 is SQIVND (reference sequence). V was shortened by 5 bases and J by 1 base, with 11 bases between the two germline ends. CDR3 DNA sequence: TGTGCCAGTAGTCCCGTAAGGGGCCAAGAGACCCAGTACTTC. It codes for CASSPVRGQETQYF.

V usage is TRBV5-1 and J usage is TRBJ1-3, with TRBD1 as a possible D gene (5 bases). CDR1 is SGHRS, CDR2 YFSETQ, per germline. The CDR3 is 16 amino acids. V was cut by 3 bases and J by 0 bases, with 13 bases left in between. CDR3 coding DNA: TGCGCCAGCAGCTGGGGGGGAGAAAACTCTGGAAACACCATATATTTT. Protein product: CASSWGGENSGNTIYF. The complete variable domain, with remaining parts taken from reference TRBV5-1 and TRBJ1-3, reads KAGVTQTPRYLIKTRGQQVTLSCSPISGHRSVSWYQQTPGQGLQFLFEYFSETQRNKGNFPGRFSGRQFSNSRSEMNVSTLELGDSALYLCASSWGGENSGNTIYFGEGSWLTVV.

This chain joins TRBV27 and TRBJ1-5; the match to TRBD1 covers 8 bases. This CDR3 is 13 amino acids long. V shed 8 bases and J 14 bases; nucleotides not matched to a gene: 14. CDR1 is MNHEY, CDR2 SMNVEV, per germline (reference sequence). CDR3 bases: TGTGCCAGCGGAACAGGGGGAAATATACGAGAGCATTTT. Its protein product is CASGTGGNIREHF.

The CDR3 nucleotides are TGTGCCAGCAGTTTGTACGGGCCAGGGGGCTACACCTTC. Amino acids: CASSLYGPGGYTF. This sequence joins TRBV12-3 or TRBV12-4 and TRBJ1-2; perhaps TRBD1 as D (5 bases). V shed 3 bases and J shed 8 bases, with 13 bases lying between them. This CDR3 region has 13 residues.

This clone was picked up one time. This sequence joins TRBV6-1 and TRBJ2-7, with a weak D call TRBD1 (6 bases). The length of the CDR3 is 13 residues. V was trimmed by 3 bases and J by 1 base, leaving 7 bases between them. Per the germline V gene, CDR1 is MNHNS and CDR2 is SASEGT. CDR3 in DNA: TGTGCCAGCAGTGACGGACAGTCCTACGAGCAGTACTTC. It is translated as CASSDGQSYEQYF.

The chain is built from TRBV2 and TRBJ1-5, with TRBD1 matching 9 bases. Trimming removed 2 bases from V and 6 bases from J; junction bases left unmatched: 2. Germline lookup yields CDR1 SNHLY and CDR2 FYNNEI. The length of the CDR3 is 14 residues. The CDR3: CASSERTGAQPQHF. CDR3 bases: TGTGCCAGCAGTGAACGGACAGGGGCTCAGCCCCAGCATTTT.

The V and J genes are TRBV19 and TRBJ2-7, with TRBD2 matching over 7 bases. From germline, CDR1 is LNHDA and CDR2 SQIVND (reference sequence). Unmatched junction bases numbered 4, after V lost 4 bases and J lost 1 base. This CDR3 has 14 residues. CDR3: CASSTGGVSYEQYF. CDR3 DNA: TGTGCCAGTAGTACGGGGGGTGTTTCCTACGAGCAGTACTTC.

This clone showed up just once. The CDR3 loop is CASSRSTGANYGYTF. Here the CDR3 DNA reads TGTGCCAGCAGTCGGTCTACAGGGGCAAACTATGGCTACACCTTC. J is TRBJ1-2 and V is TRBV25-1; 7 bases map to TRBD1. CDR1 is MGHDK and CDR2 is SYGVNS in the germline V gene. The CDR3 has 15 residues. The J segment lost 2 bases and the V segment lost 5 bases, leaving 8 bases of the junction unmatched.

The V and J genes are TRBV6-5 and TRBJ2-7; 7 positions agree with TRBD1. The CDR3 has 16 residues. The J segment lost 2 bases and the V segment lost 0 bases, leaving 7 bases of the junction unmatched. Germline CDR1 is MNHEY and CDR2 is SVGAGI. The CDR3 region has the DNA TGTGCCAGCAGTTACTCGGGACAGATTCTGGCCTACGAGCAGTACTTC. The encoded protein is CASSYSGQILAYEQYF.

V gene TRBV6-1 combines with J gene TRBJ2-5; 8 positions match TRBD2. The CDR3 contains 18 residues. Trimming cost V 2 bases and J 4 bases; bases outside gene matches: 15. Germline V gives CDR1 MNHNS, CDR2 SASEGT. This CDR3 is CASSERVGGANYPETQYF. CDR3 nucleotides: TGTGCCAGCAGTGAACGGGTCGGGGGGGCGAATTATCCAGAGACCCAGTACTTC.

The chain is built from TRBV4-3 and TRBJ2-3, with D perhaps TRBD2 (5 bases). Germline assignment: CDR1 LGHNA and CDR2 YSLEER. V was pared by 0 bases and J by 8 bases, with 18 bases between. This CDR3 contains 16 residues. The CDR3 DNA reads TGCGCCAGCAGCCAAGATACGGCACTAGAGGTAGGTACGCAGTATTTT. Translation: CASSQDTALEVGTQYF.

The CDR3 bases are TGTGCCAGCTCACCCGGGACAGGGCGTCCCGGGGAGCTGTTTTTT. Amino acids: CASSPGTGRPGELFF. The gene calls are TRBV18 and TRBJ2-2; 9 positions match TRBD1. The V gene's germline CDR1 is KGHSH and CDR2 LQKENI. V trimming: 3 bases; J trimming: 6 bases; junction bases outside the gene matches: 5. CDR3 length: 15 amino acids.

The chain links TRBV24-1 to TRBJ1-1; D is uncertain. Trimming stripped 6 bases from V and 2 bases from J, with 6 bases between. Germline V lookup: CDR1 KGHDR, CDR2 SFDVKD. This CDR3 has 12 residues. The CDR3 sequence: CATSPGNTEAFF. The CDR3 nucleotides read TGTGCCACCAGTCCGGGAAACACTGAAGCTTTCTTT.